The rows below give T cell receptor beta chains drawn from one sample of a study of blood T cells in healthy people across ages. MiXCR, run by TCRdb on the 5' RACE reads, gives a single entry per CDR3 protein. The sample shows around 1,000,000 distinct CDR3 sequences, roughly a quarter of them seen only once. This sample also belongs to another study, concerning T cells of mothers and their children.

The specimen sequenced was blood. The source of these receptors is a girl between 2 and 10 years old in good health. Both conserved end residues are part of each CDR3. Fields, in order: D gene, CDR3 length, V gene, clone size, J gene, CDR3 DNA, CDR3 protein. The D gene is left open where the match is weak. Some rows have no size entry. The others give once, few or many, or a class for an expanded clone.

-	12	TRBV29-1	many	TRBJ2-1	TGCAGCGTTGAACCCGGCCCCAATGAGCAGTTCTTC	CSVEPGPNEQFF
TRBD2	15	TRBV12-3/TRBV12-4	few	TRBJ2-1	TGTGCCAGCAGTTTAGACCGGGGGGAGGGCAATGAGCAGTTCTTC	CASSLDRGEGNEQFF
-	13	TRBV6-5	-	TRBJ1-5	TGTGACAGCAGTGACGCGGCCATTCGGCCCCAGCATTTT	CDSSDAAIRPQHF
-	12	TRBV9	-	TRBJ1-2	TGTGCCAGCAGCATTTACGGGGATAGCTACACCTTC	CASSIYGDSYTF
TRBD2	17	TRBV4-1	few	TRBJ2-7	TGCGCCAGCAGCCCCTCGCGAGGCCTAGCGGGGGCCTACGAGCAGTACTTC	CASSPSRGLAGAYEQYF
TRBD2	19	TRBV6-5	-	TRBJ2-1	TGTGCCAGCAGTTACTCGAGAGAATGGACTAGCGGGAGTATCCATGAGCAGTTCTTC	CASSYSREWTSGSIHEQFF
-	14	TRBV12-3/TRBV12-4	few	TRBJ2-4	TGTGCCAGAAGTTTGTGGGGTTCTTCAAACATTCAGTACTTC	CARSLWGSSNIQYF
TRBD2	16	TRBV5-6	-	TRBJ2-4	TGTGCCAGCACCGGGGGACTAGCCTTAGCCAAAAACATTCAGTACTTC	CASTGGLALAKNIQYF
-	12	TRBV19	-	TRBJ1-6	TGTGCCAGTAGTATGGAGGATTCACCCCTCCACTTT	CASSMEDSPLHF
TRBD2	15	TRBV4-3	many	TRBJ2-3	TGCGCCAGCAGCCCTAGCGGGGGGGCCTCAGATACGCAGTATTTT	CASSPSGGASDTQYF
-	12	TRBV28	-	TRBJ1-2	TGTGCCAGCAAACAGATTAACTATGGCTACACCTTC	CASKQINYGYTF
-	19	TRBV21-1	-	TRBJ2-1	TGTGCCAGCAGCAAAGAAACTAGCTGGGGCCTCAGCTCCTACAATGAGCAGTTCTTC	CASSKETSWGLSSYNEQFF
-	14	TRBV29-1	-	TRBJ2-3	TGCAGCGTCGCACCCACTAGAATCCTAGATACGCAGTATTTT	CSVAPTRILDTQYF
-	13	TRBV27	-	TRBJ1-6	TGTGCCAGCAGTATCTTGGTCGGTTCACCCCTCCACTTT	CASSILVGSPLHF
-	18	TRBV5-8	-	TRBJ2-3	TGTGCCAGCAGCTCGACCGGGACTCCCGAAACCTGGGCAGATACGCAGTATTTT	CASSSTGTPETWADTQYF
-	14	TRBV7-2	few	TRBJ2-3	TGTGCCAGCAGCCTCAGGGCCAACTCGGATACGCAGTATTTT	CASSLRANSDTQYF
TRBD2	15	TRBV6-2/TRBV6-3	-	TRBJ2-3	TGTGCCAGCAGTTCTACTAGCGGGGGTCCAGATACGCAGTATTTT	CASSSTSGGPDTQYF
-	13	TRBV12-3/TRBV12-4	-	TRBJ1-2	TGTGCCAGCACCTCCATGGCGGGCTATGGCTACACCTTC	CASTSMAGYGYTF
-	15	TRBV28	-	TRBJ1-4	TGTGCCAGCAGTTTCTCCCGGGACACCAATGAAAAACTGTTTTTT	CASSFSRDTNEKLFF
TRBD1	18	TRBV6-5	few	TRBJ1-3	TGTGCCAGCAGTTTTGGGGGGACAGTTGGGGACTCTGGAAACACCATATATTTT	CASSFGGTVGDSGNTIYF
-	15	TRBV12-3/TRBV12-4	few	TRBJ2-5	TGTGCCAGCAGTTTAGCTTTAGCGACTAAAGAGACCCAGTACTTC	CASSLALATKETQYF
-	14	TRBV3-1	few	TRBJ2-5	TGTGCCAGCAGCCAAGCTGCGGCTCAAGAGACCCAGTACTTC	CASSQAAAQETQYF
TRBD1	16	TRBV10-1	once	TRBJ2-6	TGCGCCAGCCTAGAGAAAATCCGGGACAGGTCTTTCGTCCTGACTTTC	CASLEKIRDRSFVLTF
-	19	TRBV4-1	-	TRBJ2-4	TGCGCCAGCAGACAAGTGGGCGGACGGATCAACGGAACCAAAAACATTCAGTACTTC	CASRQVGGRINGTKNIQYF
-	18	TRBV12-3/TRBV12-4	few	TRBJ2-1	TGTGCCAGCAGTTTTTCTGTGGGGCTCTCTAGTGGCCGCAATGAGCAGTTCTTC	CASSFSVGLSSGRNEQFF
-	11	TRBV6-1	few	TRBJ2-1	TGTGCCGGCGACTTTTCGACTGAGCAGTTCTTC	CAGDFSTEQFF
-	16	TRBV6-6	once	TRBJ2-1	TGTGCCGGCCAACCTGGGCCTATTACGACGGACAATGAGCAGTTCTTC	CAGQPGPITTDNEQFF
TRBD1	15	TRBV27	few	TRBJ2-5	TGTGCCTGCAGTTTAACAGGGGGCTTGATCGAGACCCAGTACTTC	CACSLTGGLIETQYF
-	14	TRBV29-1	-	TRBJ1-4	TGCAGCGTTGGGGGAACAGCAACTAATGAAAAACTGTTTTTT	CSVGGTATNEKLFF
-	15	TRBV6-5	few	TRBJ1-6	TGTGCCACCATGGACGGCAGCTCCTATAATTCACCCCTCCACTTT	CATMDGSSYNSPLHF
TRBD1	16	TRBV28	-	TRBJ1-5	TGTGCCAGCGTCGCAATCGGACAGGGGGGAAATCAGCCCCAGCATTTT	CASVAIGQGGNQPQHF
TRBD1	15	TRBV15	-	TRBJ1-1	TGTGCCACCAGCAGAGATCAGGGGACAGGGGGCGAAGCTTTCTTT	CATSRDQGTGGEAFF
TRBD1	16	TRBV7-9	-	TRBJ1-2	TGTGCCAGCAGACGAGAGGGACAGGGACGAGTAGGAGGCTACACCTTC	CASRREGQGRVGGYTF
TRBD2	12	TRBV28	-	TRBJ2-4	TGTGCCTGGAGCGGGAGTTCGAACATTCAGTACTTC	CAWSGSSNIQYF
-	14	TRBV18	-	TRBJ1-2	TGTGCCAGCTCACCTCCGCCCTTTAACTATGGCTACGCCTTC	CASSPPPFNYGYAF
-	14	TRBV7-9	once	TRBJ1-4	TGTTCCAGCACCCTCAGACAGAAGAATGAAAAACTGTTTTTT	CSSTLRQKNEKLFF
-	14	TRBV2	-	TRBJ2-1	TGTGCCAGCAGTCGACTAGAAGTGGGTGATGAGCAGTTCTTC	CASSRLEVGDEQFF
-	14	TRBV2	few	TRBJ1-5	TGTGCCAGCAGTGAAAGACGAGGGAACCAGCCCCAGCATTTT	CASSERRGNQPQHF
-	15	TRBV25-1	-	TRBJ2-2	TGTGCCAGCAGTGAATATCAACAGCTCACCGGGGAGCTGTTTTTT	CASSEYQQLTGELFF
-	13	TRBV20-1	-	TRBJ1-1	TGCAGTGCTGAGGATACCCCGGCAACTGAAGCTTTCTTT	CSAEDTPATEAFF
-	15	TRBV7-3	-	TRBJ2-1	TGTGCCAGCAGCTTAGAAGGGGGTTTGAACAATGAGCAGTTCTTC	CASSLEGGLNNEQFF
-	17	TRBV10-3	few	TRBJ2-5	TGTGCCATCAGTGAGTCTCTGTCGGACAGAAGACAAGAGACCCAGTACTTC	CAISESLSDRRQETQYF
-	14	TRBV28	few	TRBJ2-4	TGTGCCAGCAGTCTAAGGGGTTCCAAAAACATTCAGTACTTC	CASSLRGSKNIQYF
TRBD2	16	TRBV20-1	-	TRBJ2-1	TGCAGTGCTATCCGACAATCTAGCGGGAATCTCCGCGAGCAGTTCTTC	CSAIRQSSGNLREQFF
-	14	TRBV11-3	many	TRBJ2-5	TGTGCCAGCAGCTTTATTTCATGGACTAAGACCCAGTACTTC	CASSFISWTKTQYF
TRBD1	16	TRBV12-5	-	TRBJ2-5	TGTGCTAGTGGTTGGGGGACAGAGGGGGCCCAAGAGACCCAGTACTTC	CASGWGTEGAQETQYF
-	13	TRBV12-3/TRBV12-4	few	TRBJ1-2	TGTGCCAGCAGTTTAAATAGCTTTCGGGGCTACACCTTC	CASSLNSFRGYTF
TRBD2	15	TRBV20-1	-	TRBJ2-7	TGCAGTGCTAGAGATTTATACGGAGGACTAGCCGAGCAGTACTTC	CSARDLYGGLAEQYF